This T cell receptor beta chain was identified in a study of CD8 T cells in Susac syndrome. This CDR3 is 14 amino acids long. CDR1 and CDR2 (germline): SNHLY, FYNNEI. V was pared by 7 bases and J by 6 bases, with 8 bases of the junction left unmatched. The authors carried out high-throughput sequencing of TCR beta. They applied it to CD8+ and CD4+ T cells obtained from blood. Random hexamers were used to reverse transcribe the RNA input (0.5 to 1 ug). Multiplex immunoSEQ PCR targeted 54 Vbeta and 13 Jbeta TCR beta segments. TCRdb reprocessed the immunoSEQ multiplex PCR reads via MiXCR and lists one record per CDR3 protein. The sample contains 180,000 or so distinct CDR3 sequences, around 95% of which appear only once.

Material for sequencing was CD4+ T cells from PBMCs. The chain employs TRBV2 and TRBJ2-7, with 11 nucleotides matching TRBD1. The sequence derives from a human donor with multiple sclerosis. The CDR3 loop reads CASTQDRGRGEQYF. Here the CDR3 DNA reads TGTGCCAGCACTCAGGACAGGGGGCGAGGCGAGCAGTACTTC.